This T cell receptor beta chain was retrieved from a study of T cells in Graves' hyperthyroidism and ophthalmopathy (dated by TCRdb to about 2019). With respect to the entire study: Peripheral blood samples were taken at initial diagnosis, before any treatment was given. According to the paper, TCR Vbeta CDR3 sequencing was carried out on roughly 130 peripheral blood samples, which came from some 41 ophthalmopathy, around 75 hyperthyroidism and 17 progressor patients. The roughly 91 discovery patients were randomly split 7:3 into training and test sets. To identify TCR V-J signatures that set the groups apart, the researchers used a discovery cohort of about a hundred patients, made up of approximately 43 with Graves' ophthalmopathy and some 58 with stable Graves' hyperthyroidism. After sampling, hyperthyroidism patients received methimazole starting at 30 mg daily, and ophthalmopathy patients received high-dose intravenous methylprednisolone. Prospective prediction of ophthalmopathy was tested in an independent validation cohort consisting of 18 to 20 hyperthyroidism patients and 15 to 17 patients who later progressed to ophthalmopathy. The study also compared thyroid tissue and blood T-cell repertoires from several Graves' hyperthyroidism patients.

This clonotype was counted many times. Its antigen is not yet known. No base quality information exists; no much larger clone differs at one position. The CDR3 runs 16 residues from the cysteine to the phenylalanine. The entry retains the CDR3 DNA only, 48 bases that are in frame from base 1. The germline V gene (reference sequence) specifies PRHDT as CDR1 and FYEKMQ as CDR2. V loses 7 bases of germline sequence and J loses 4 bases, and the interval between the two ends is 22 bases. Overall study results and their limits: Blood samples also contained most of the expanded thyroid clonotypes (frequency above 0.001), which suggests that blood repertoires may reflect thyroid immune responses. During validation, the model predicted progression to ophthalmopathy a median of about 6.3 months ahead of onset, with approximately 71% sensitivity and 72.22% specificity. No statistical method was used to fix the sample size in advance, and group allocation was not hidden from the investigators. Ophthalmopathy was separated from stable hyperthyroidism by a 13 V-J signature model, with 85% to 90% sensitivity and 81% to 82% specificity obtained in cross-validation and 80%/75% obtained in testing.

TCR beta CDR3 regions were amplified from RNA transcripts. A first-round RT-PCR of the TCR CDR3 used the HTBI primer set with the Qiagen OneStep RT-PCR kit. Libraries were constructed in a second round of multiplex PCR, after which size selection and purification were carried out. The libraries were sequenced on an Illumina HiSeq2000 using paired-end 100 bp reads. On the study's bioinformatics: Raw data were processed with SOAPnuke, discarding reads with adapters, uncalled bases, mean Phred below 15, or no exact constant-primer or identifier match. COPE v1.2.5 was used to merge high-quality paired reads, and clonotypes were defined as unique nucleotide sequences. Clonotypes were aligned to IMGT TRBV, TRBD and TRBJ reference segments using MiTCR v1.1. The analysis included only V-J combinations with a frequency above 0.0001, which together covered roughly 99% of the repertoires. A TCS score was defined as the ratio of F50 (clonal expansion) to E x V (chaos), with BLOSUM62-based TCRdist applied between CDR3 peptides within each V-J. Welch's t-statistics and random forest reduced around 510 V-J features to about 12, which were used in a naive Bayes classifier (R e1071). TCRdb reworked the public reads: Q25 trimming with fastp, MiXCR clone assembly, productive beta chains retained. Each CDR3 protein gets just one entry, which takes the most common genes and DNA from the rows behind it. It is TCRdb's table, rather than the study itself, that gives the V and J calls and clone size. The table for this sample lists approximately 610,000 distinct CDR3 sequences; over 15% of them were counted only once. About 20% of the sample is in the top ten clones.

Graves' hyperthyroidism was defined as stable when no progression to ophthalmopathy occurred over 18 months of follow-up. Hyperthyroidism patients were newly diagnosed, with disease duration under 2 months, and aged 18 to 65 years. Any patient with an uncontrolled infection, another autoimmune disease, pregnancy or lactation was excluded. Diagnoses were established on the basis of clinical symptoms, serum thyroxine and TRAb, thyroid ultrasound, and orbital computed tomography. Ficoll-Paque density gradient centrifugation was used to isolate PBMCs from 10 ml of fresh peripheral blood. Total RNA was extracted with Trizol reagent, and quality was checked on an Agilent 2100 Bioanalyzer.

Sequenced: blood. This TCR was sampled from a young woman with Graves' hyperthyroidism. The rearrangement joined TRBV13 to TRBJ1-1; TRBD1 is a possible D gene, resting on 5 matching bases. In nucleotides, the sequence is TGTGCCAGCACCACGGGGGATGGGCAGGGCCTCACTGAAGCTTTCTTT. Translated, this is CASTTGDGQGLTEAFF.